This TCR beta chain was observed in a study of T cells in Graves' hyperthyroidism and ophthalmopathy. Trimming removed 5 bases from V and 4 bases from J, with 12 bases in between. This CDR3 has 14 amino acids. This clonotype appeared many times. Amplified TCR beta CDR3 regions came from RNA transcripts. The TCR CDR3 was amplified in a first-round RT-PCR using the HTBI primer set. TCRdb called the multiplex PCR reads again in MiXCR, with one record for every CDR3 protein. In the table there are 400,000 or so distinct CDR3 sequences, roughly 15% of which are singletons. Ophthalmopathy patients had moderate-to-severe active disease, CAS ≥3, NOSPECS ≥4, and disease duration under 3 months. Patients having uncontrolled infection, another autoimmune disease, pregnancy or lactation were not included. Diagnoses rested on clinical symptoms, serum thyroxine and TRAb, thyroid ultrasound and orbital computed tomography.

The chain is built from TRBV12-3 or TRBV12-4 and TRBJ2-1; a weak D match, TRBD1 (6 bases). The sample was blood. The TCR originated in a woman aged 55-69 years with Graves' ophthalmopathy. CDR3 DNA sequence: TGTGCCAGCAGTCCCTTGGACAGATACAATGAGCAGTTCTTC. Amino acids: CASSPLDRYNEQFF.